This TCR beta chain was sequenced during a study of spatial heterogeneity in lung cancer. Study in general: As counted in raw reads, each unique TCR and UMI combination appeared more than ten times on average. General study results and limits: Tumor mutation counts were tracked by expanded intratumoral alpha and beta TCR counts.

The sample's time point: sample taken at primary tumor resection. The donors, around 71 patients with untreated early-stage non-small cell lung cancer, provided the samples. TCRdb re-called the 5' RACE reads through MiXCR, storing one row per CDR3 protein. The sample records several thousand distinct CDR3 sequences, approximately 15% being singletons. Relative to its sample, this clonotype is medium-sized (0.01 to 0.1%). Its antigen remains unidentified. Between the trimmed V and J ends, which lost 8 bases and 0 bases, there was a span of 17 bases. CDR3 length equals 16 residues. The clonotype originates from a male donor with early-stage non-small cell lung cancer. The rearrangement uses TRBV12-3 or TRBV12-4 and TRBJ1-3, with D unclear. Here the sequenced sample was lung tumor tissue, taken at surgery. CDR3 amino acids: CASWIRVPHSGNTIYF. The CDR3 region has the DNA TGTGCCAGCTGGATTAGGGTTCCTCACTCTGGAAACACCATATATTTT.